The clone carrying this TCR beta chain appeared a single time. Other DNA sequences in the sample encode the same CDR3. These data are taken from a study of shared clonotypes between healthy human individuals. Overall study context: Donors had three CD4 naive, three CD4 memory, two CD8 naive and one CD8 memory plate apiece.

The V and J ends lost 3 bases and 4 bases respectively, with 11 bases between them. The germline V gene has CDR1 SGHRS and CDR2 YFSETQ. This CDR3 comprises 14 residues. Method: immunoSEQ multiplex PCR; TCRdb's copy keeps in-frame clones and lacks some. The data contain millions of clones, more than 90% of them singletons. This chain joins TRBV5-1 and TRBJ1-3, with D perhaps TRBD1 (5 bases). This TCR was recovered from a man aged 18 to 35 in good health. Sequenced input: naive CD4+ T cells sorted from blood. Subset described: CD45RA+ positively selected. DNA for the CDR3: TGCGCCAGCAGCTCCGGGACGCCCGGAAACACCATATATTTT. It codes for CASSSGTPGNTIYF.